This record concerns one TCR beta chain sequence. These data originate in a study of blood T cell repertoires in COVID-19. On the study more broadly: Whether acute or convalescent, the COVID-19 samples came from the United States, Italy and Spain. PBMCs, B-cell-depleted T cells, or T cells were the source of the cDNA or gDNA that made up the material.

Per the original methods: Amplification from reference gene primers served as the basis for estimated nucleated cell counts. Data came from immunoSEQ multiplex PCR; TCRdb stores just in-frame clones and leaves some out. V and J calls and clone size are given by that table; D and trimming were obtained from the DNA. The table includes some 280,000 clones, about nine tenths detected once. Trimming left V 1 base short and J 5 bases short, with 14 bases between. This CDR3 has 15 amino acids. Germline assignment: CDR1 SGHTA and CDR2 FQGNSA. The receptor was isolated from a woman aged 40 to 50 who had recovered from COVID-19. V gene TRBV7-2 combines with J gene TRBJ1-2; the D gene is possibly TRBD1 (5 bases). Material: peripheral blood. CDR3 amino acids: CASSLGLQGGYGYTF. The DNA of the CDR3 is TGTGCCAGCAGCTTAGGGCTGCAGGGCGGATATGGCTACACCTTC.